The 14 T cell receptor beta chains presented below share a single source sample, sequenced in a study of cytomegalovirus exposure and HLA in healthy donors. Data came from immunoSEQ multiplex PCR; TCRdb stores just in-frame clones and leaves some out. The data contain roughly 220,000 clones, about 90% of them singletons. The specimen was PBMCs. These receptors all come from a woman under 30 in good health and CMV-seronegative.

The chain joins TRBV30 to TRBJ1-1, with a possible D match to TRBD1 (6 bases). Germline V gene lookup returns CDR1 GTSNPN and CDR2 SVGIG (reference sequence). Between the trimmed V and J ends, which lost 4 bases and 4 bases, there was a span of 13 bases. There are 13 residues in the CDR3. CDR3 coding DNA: TGTGCCTGGAAAGGGGGTCTGGTCACTGAAGCTTTCTTT. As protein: CAWKGGLVTEAFF.

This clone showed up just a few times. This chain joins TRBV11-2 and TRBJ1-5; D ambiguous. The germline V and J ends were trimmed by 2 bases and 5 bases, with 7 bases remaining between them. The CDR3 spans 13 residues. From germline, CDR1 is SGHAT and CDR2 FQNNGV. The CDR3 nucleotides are TGTGCCAGCAGCTTAATACCAGATCAGCCCCAGCATTTT. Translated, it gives CASSLIPDQPQHF. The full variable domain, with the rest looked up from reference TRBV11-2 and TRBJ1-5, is EAGVAQSPRYKIIEKRQSVAFWCNPISGHATLYWYQQILGQGPKLLIQFQNNGVVDDSQLPKDRFSAERLKGVDSTLKIQPAKLEDSAVYLCASSLIPDQPQHFGDGTRLSIL.

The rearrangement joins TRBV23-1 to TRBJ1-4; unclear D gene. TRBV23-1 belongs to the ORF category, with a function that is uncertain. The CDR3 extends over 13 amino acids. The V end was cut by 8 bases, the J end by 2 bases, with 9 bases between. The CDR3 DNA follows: TGCGCCAGCCGCGATAGCACTAATGAAAAACTGTTTTTT. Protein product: CASRDSTNEKLFF.

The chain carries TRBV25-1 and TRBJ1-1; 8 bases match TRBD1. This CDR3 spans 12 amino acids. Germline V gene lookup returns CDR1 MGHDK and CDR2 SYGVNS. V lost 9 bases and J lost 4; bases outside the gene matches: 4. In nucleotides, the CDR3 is TGTGCCAGGGACAGGGAGTGCACTGAAGCTTTCTTT. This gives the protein CARDRECTEAFF.

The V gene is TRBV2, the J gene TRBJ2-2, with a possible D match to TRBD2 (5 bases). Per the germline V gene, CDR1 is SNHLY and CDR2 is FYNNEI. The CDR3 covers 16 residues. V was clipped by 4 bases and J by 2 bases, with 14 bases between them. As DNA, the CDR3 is TGTGCCAGCAGTGGGACTCTGAACCTTAACACCGGGGAGCTGTTTTTT. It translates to CASSGTLNLNTGELFF.

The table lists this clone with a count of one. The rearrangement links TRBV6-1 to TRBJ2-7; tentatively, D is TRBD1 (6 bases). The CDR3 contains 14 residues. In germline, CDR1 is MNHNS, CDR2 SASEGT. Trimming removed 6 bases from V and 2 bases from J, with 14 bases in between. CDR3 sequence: CASRFANRAYEQYF. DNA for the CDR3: TGTGCCAGCAGGTTCGCAAACAGGGCCTACGAGCAGTACTTC.

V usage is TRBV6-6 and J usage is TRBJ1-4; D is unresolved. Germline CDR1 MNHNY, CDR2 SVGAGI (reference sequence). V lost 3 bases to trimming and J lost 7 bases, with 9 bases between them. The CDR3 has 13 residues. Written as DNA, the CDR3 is TGTGCCAGCAGTTATTTCCGGGGTGAAAAACTGTTTTTT. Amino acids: CASSYFRGEKLFF.

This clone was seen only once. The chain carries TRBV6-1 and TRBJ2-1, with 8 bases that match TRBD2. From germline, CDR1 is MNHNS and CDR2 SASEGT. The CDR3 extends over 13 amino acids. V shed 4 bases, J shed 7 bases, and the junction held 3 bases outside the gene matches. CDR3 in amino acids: CASSVPSGNEQFF. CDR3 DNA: TGTGCCAGCAGTGTTCCTAGCGGGAATGAGCAGTTCTTC.

In nucleotides, the CDR3 is TGTGCCAGCTCACCACCGCCTCGGAGGGGCAATCAGCCCCAGCATTTT. Its protein product is CASSPPPRRGNQPQHF. The chain links TRBV18 to TRBJ1-5; D not certain. CDR3 length: 16 residues. CDR1 and CDR2 (germline): KGHSH, LQKENI. V gave up 0 bases and J gave up 2 bases, with 11 bases separating them.

The CDR3 DNA reads as TGTGCCAGCAGCTCACGGGGGGGGCCCTCCTACGAGCAGTACTTC. Translation gives CASSSRGGPSYEQYF. This sequence joins TRBV11-2 and TRBJ2-7; 8 bases are shared with TRBD2. This CDR3 comprises 15 residues. With V trimmed by 4 bases and J by 0 bases, 5 bases remained unmatched. The germline CDR1 and CDR2 sequences are SGHAT and FQNNGV. Looking up the rest from reference TRBV11-2 and TRBJ2-7 gives the full variable domain: EAGVAQSPRYKIIEKRQSVAFWCNPISGHATLYWYQQILGQGPKLLIQFQNNGVVDDSQLPKDRFSAERLKGVDSTLKIQPAKLEDSAVYLCASSSRGGPSYEQYFGPGTRLTVT.

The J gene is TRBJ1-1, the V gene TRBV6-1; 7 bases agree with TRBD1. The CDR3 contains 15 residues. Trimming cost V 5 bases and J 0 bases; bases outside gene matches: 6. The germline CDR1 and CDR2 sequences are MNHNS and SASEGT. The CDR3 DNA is TGTGCCAGCAGTCAAGACAGGGCCCTGAACACTGAAGCTTTCTTT. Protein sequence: CASSQDRALNTEAFF.

As DNA, the CDR3 is TGTGCCACCGAAAACACAGGGGGACGGGGGTATAGAGCTTTCTTT. It is translated as CATENTGGRGYRAFF. V gene TRBV6-5 combines with J gene TRBJ1-1, with 8 bases identical to TRBD1. The germline CDR1 and CDR2 sequences are MNHEY and SVGAGI. The CDR3 spans 15 residues. V lost 10 bases to trimming and J lost 10 bases; unmatched junction nucleotides: 20.

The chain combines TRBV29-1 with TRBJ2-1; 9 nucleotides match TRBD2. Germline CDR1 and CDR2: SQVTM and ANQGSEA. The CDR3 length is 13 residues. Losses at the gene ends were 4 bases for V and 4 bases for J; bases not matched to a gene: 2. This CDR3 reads CSVGTSDYNEQFF. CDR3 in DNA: TGCAGCGTTGGGACTAGCGATTACAATGAGCAGTTCTTC.

The CDR3 loop reads CASTKGLAGGTDTYEQYF. CDR3 sequence (DNA): TGTGCCAGCACTAAGGGACTAGCGGGAGGGACTGATACCTACGAGCAGTACTTC. The genes are TRBV18 and TRBJ2-7, with 16 bases aligning to TRBD2. Per germline, CDR1 KGHSH and CDR2 LQKENI. J gave up 2 bases and V 8 bases, and 12 bases lay outside the gene matches. This CDR3 is built from 18 residues.